This T cell receptor beta chain originates from a study of T cell changes during pregnancy in multiple sclerosis. This CDR3 has 14 amino acids. Trimming pared 2 bases from V and 6 bases from J, leaving 9 bases between. Per the germline V gene, CDR1 is SGHRS and CDR2 is YFSETQ. Profiled with immunoSEQ multiplex PCR; TCRdb holds only in-frame clones, not every one. This table holds 65,000 to 85,000 clones, 80% to 90% found once. The clonotype originates from a female donor in good health, enrolled as a control in a pregnancy study. The gene calls are TRBV5-1 and TRBJ1-6; D is perhaps TRBD1 (5 bases). Source: peripheral blood, taken in the first trimester of pregnancy. CDR3 coding DNA: TGCGCCAGCAGCTTACAGGACGTTAATTCACCCCTCCACTTT. It encodes CASSLQDVNSPLHF.